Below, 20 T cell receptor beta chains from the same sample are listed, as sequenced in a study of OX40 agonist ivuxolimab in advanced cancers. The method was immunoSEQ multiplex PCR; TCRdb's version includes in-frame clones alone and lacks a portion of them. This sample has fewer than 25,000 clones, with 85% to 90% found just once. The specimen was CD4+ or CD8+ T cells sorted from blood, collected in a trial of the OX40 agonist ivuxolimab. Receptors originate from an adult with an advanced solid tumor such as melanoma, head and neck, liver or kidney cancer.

The CDR3 spells CAISDPPGQGDGSTDTQYF. CDR3 in DNA: TGTGCCATCAGTGACCCTCCGGGACAGGGGGACGGGAGCACAGATACGCAGTATTTT. The chain recombines TRBV10-3 with TRBJ2-3, with 11 bases that match TRBD1. The CDR3 loop spans 19 amino acids. Germline V gene sequence: CDR1 ENHRY, CDR2 SYGVKD. V trimming: 3 bases; J trimming: 0 bases; junction bases outside the gene matches: 11.

The CDR3 loop is CASSPGRGGYGYTF. The CDR3 DNA is TGTGCCAGCAGCCCAGGACGGGGTGGGTATGGCTACACCTTC. V usage is TRBV5-6 and J usage is TRBJ1-2, with unresolved D. Germline V gives CDR1 SGHDT, CDR2 YYEEEE. CDR3 length: 14 amino acids. Trimming removed 4 bases from V and 5 bases from J, with 15 bases in between.

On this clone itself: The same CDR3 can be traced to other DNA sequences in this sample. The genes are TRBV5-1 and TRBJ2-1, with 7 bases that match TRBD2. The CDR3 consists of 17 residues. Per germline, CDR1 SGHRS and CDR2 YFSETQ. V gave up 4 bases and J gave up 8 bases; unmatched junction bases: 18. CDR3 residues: CASSLGLAGSGWDEQFF. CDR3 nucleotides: TGCGCCAGCAGCCTGGGATTAGCGGGCTCCGGCTGGGATGAGCAGTTCTTC.

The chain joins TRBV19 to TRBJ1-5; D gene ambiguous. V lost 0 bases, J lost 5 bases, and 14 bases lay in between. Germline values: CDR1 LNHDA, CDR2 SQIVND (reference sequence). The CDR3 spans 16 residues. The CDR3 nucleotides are TGTGCCAGTAGTATAGATCTAACGCGTCGTGATCAGCCCCAGCATTTT. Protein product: CASSIDLTRRDQPQHF.

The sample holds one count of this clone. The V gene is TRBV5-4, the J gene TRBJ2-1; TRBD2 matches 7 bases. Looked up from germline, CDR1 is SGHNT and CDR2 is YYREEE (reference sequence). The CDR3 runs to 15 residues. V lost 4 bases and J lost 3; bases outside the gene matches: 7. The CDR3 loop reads CASSPPTSIYNEQFF. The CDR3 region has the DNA TGTGCCAGCAGCCCACCGACTAGCATCTACAATGAGCAGTTCTTC.

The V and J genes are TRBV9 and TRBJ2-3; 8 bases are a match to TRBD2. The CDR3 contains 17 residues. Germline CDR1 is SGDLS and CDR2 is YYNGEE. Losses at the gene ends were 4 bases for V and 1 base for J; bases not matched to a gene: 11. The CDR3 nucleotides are TGTGCCAGCAGCCCCGGGGGGGGGACTAGTGGCACAGATACGCAGTATTTT. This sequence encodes CASSPGGGTSGTDTQYF.

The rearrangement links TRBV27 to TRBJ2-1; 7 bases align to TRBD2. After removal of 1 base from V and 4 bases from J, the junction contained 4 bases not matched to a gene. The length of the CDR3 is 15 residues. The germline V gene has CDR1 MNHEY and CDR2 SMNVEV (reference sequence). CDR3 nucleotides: TGTGCCAGCAGTTTATTCGGGGGGACTTACAATGAGCAGTTCTTC. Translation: CASSLFGGTYNEQFF.

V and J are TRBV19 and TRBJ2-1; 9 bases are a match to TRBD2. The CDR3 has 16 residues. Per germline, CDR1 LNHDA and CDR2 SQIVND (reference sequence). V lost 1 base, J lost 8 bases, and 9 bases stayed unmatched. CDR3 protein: CASSIVSSGGHHEQFF. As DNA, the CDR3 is TGTGCCAGTAGTATAGTAAGTAGCGGGGGTCACCATGAGCAGTTCTTC.

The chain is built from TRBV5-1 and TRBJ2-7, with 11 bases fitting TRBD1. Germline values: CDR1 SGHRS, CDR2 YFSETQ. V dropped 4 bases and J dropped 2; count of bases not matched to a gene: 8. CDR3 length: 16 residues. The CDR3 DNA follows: TGCGCCAGCAGCCCCGGACAGGGGGCGAGCACCTACGAGCAGTACTTC. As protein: CASSPGQGASTYEQYF.

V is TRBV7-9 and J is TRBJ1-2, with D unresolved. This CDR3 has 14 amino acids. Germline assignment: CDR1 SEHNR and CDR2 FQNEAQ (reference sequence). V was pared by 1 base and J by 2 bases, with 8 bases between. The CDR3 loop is CASSLDGQNYGYTF. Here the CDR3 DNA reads TGTGCCAGCAGCTTAGACGGCCAGAACTATGGCTACACCTTC.

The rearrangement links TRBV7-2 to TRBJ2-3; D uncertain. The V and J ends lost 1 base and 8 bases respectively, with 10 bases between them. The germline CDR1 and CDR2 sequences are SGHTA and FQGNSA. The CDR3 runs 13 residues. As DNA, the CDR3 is TGTGCCAGCAGCTTAGATGTAGCTGCTACGCAGTATTTT. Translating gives CASSLDVAATQYF.

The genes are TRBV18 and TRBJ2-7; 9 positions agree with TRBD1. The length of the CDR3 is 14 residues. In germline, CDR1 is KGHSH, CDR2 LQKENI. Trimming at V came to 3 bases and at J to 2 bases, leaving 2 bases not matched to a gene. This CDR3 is CASSPGTGPYEQYF. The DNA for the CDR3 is TGTGCCAGCTCACCCGGGACAGGGCCCTACGAGCAGTACTTC.

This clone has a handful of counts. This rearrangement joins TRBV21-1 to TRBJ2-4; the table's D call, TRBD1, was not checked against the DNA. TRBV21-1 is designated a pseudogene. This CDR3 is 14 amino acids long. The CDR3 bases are TGTGCCAGCAGCAGACCGGGACAGCGAAACATTCAGTACTTC. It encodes CASSRPGQRNIQYF.

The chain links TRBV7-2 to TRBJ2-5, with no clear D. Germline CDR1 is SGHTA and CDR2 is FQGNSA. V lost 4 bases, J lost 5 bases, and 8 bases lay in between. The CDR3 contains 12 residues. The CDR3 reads CASSSGPETQYF. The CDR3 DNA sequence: TGTGCCAGCAGCTCCGGGCCCGAGACCCAGTACTTC.

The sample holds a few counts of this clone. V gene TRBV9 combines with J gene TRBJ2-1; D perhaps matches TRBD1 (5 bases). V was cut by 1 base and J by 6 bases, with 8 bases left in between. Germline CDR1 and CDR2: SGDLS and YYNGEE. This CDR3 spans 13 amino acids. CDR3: CASSVQGANEQFF. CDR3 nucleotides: TGTGCCAGCAGCGTACAGGGCGCCAATGAGCAGTTCTTC.

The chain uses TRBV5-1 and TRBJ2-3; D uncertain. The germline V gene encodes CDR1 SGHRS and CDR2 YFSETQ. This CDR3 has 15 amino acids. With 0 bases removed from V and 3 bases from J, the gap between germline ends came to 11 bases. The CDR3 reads CASSLALLGTDTQYF. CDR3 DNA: TGCGCCAGCAGCTTGGCCCTTCTCGGGACAGATACGCAGTATTTT.

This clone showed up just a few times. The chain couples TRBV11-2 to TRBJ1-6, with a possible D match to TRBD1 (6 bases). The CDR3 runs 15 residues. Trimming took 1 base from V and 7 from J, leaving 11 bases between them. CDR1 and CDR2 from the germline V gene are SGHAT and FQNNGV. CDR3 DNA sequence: TGTGCCAGCAGCTTAGGCAGGGGCGGAAATTCACCCCTCCACTTT. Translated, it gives CASSLGRGGNSPLHF.

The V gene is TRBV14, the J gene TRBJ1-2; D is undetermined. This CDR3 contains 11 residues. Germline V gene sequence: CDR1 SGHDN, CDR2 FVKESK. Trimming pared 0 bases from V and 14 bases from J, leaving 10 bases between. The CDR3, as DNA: TGTGCCAGCAGCCAAGATTACGGCCCGACCTTC. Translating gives CASSQDYGPTF.

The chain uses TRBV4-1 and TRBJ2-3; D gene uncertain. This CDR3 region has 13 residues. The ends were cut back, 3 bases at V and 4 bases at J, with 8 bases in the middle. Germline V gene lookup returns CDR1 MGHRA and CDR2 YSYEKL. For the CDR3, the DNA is TGCGCCAGCAGCCAGGTTGACTCAGATACGCAGTATTTT. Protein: CASSQVDSDTQYF.

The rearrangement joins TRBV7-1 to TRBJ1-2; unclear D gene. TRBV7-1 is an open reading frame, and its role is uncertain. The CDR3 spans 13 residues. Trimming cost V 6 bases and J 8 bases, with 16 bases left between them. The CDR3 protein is CASSRSGSYGYTF. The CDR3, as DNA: TGTGCCAGCAGTCGATCGGGGTCATACGGCTACACCTTC.